A single sample gave rise to the 22 T cell receptor beta chains below, sequenced in a study of post-analysis software for immune sequencing data. cDNA libraries of TCR beta carried unique molecular identifiers. TCRdb reprocessed the PCR reads with MiXCR, giving one entry per CDR3 protein. This sample has roughly 670,000 distinct CDR3 sequences, with around 64% found just once. General observations from the study: Included in a set of about five TRBV segments more frequent in patients than controls were TRBV5-6, TRBV5-1 and TRBV20-1.

No antigen is known for these receptors. The sample was blood. The source is a girl aged 2 to 9 with multiple sclerosis.

V is TRBV3-1 and J is TRBJ1-2; D unclear. This CDR3 spans 12 amino acids. Germline CDR1 LGHDT, CDR2 YNNKEL (reference sequence). V lost 7 bases, J lost 4 bases, and 10 bases lay in between. CDR3 in DNA: TGTGCCAGCACCGGCCGGCTCTATGGCTACACCTTC. This codes for CASTGRLYGYTF.

The rearrangement links TRBV29-1 to TRBJ1-2; D is unclear. CDR3 size: 12 residues. Germline values: CDR1 SQVTM, CDR2 ANQGSEA. The V and J ends lost 5 bases and 5 bases respectively, with 12 bases between them. CDR3 bases: TGCAGCGTTATGGCCCAGGATTATGGCTACACCTTC. Translation gives CSVMAQDYGYTF.

The V call is TRBV7-2, the J call TRBJ2-3; D tentatively reads TRBD1 or TRBD2 (7 bases each). The germline V gene encodes CDR1 SGHTA and CDR2 FQGNSA. Trimming cost V 5 bases and J 0 bases, with 15 bases left between them. The CDR3 is 16 amino acids. The CDR3 protein is CASSATQGGSTDTQYF. The CDR3 DNA follows: TGTGCCAGCAGCGCCACTCAGGGGGGGAGCACAGATACGCAGTATTTT.

The sample holds many counts of this clonotype. This chain joins TRBV7-9 and TRBJ1-1; D is uncertain. Germline CDR1 is SEHNR and CDR2 is FQNEAQ (reference sequence). The CDR3 consists of 12 residues. V gave up 3 bases and J gave up 3 bases, with 5 bases separating them. The DNA of the CDR3 is TGTGCCAGCAGCTTGGAGGACACTGAAGCTTTCTTT. The encoded protein is CASSLEDTEAFF. Supplemented by reference TRBV7-9 and TRBJ1-1, the full variable domain reads DTGVSQNPRHKITKRGQNVTFRCDPISEHNRLYWYRQTLGQGPEFLTYFQNEAQLEKSRLLSDRFSAERPKGSFSTLEIQRTEQGDSAMYLCASSLEDTEAFFGQGTRLTVV.

The V and J genes are TRBV24-1 and TRBJ1-1; 10 positions match TRBD1. In germline, CDR1 is KGHDR, CDR2 SFDVKD. J was trimmed by 7 bases and V by 2 bases; bases with no gene match: 6. There are 15 residues in the CDR3. The CDR3 bases are TGTGCCACCAGTGATTCCGGGACAGGGGATATTGAAGCTTTCTTT. It codes for CATSDSGTGDIEAFF.

Only a few counts were recorded for this clonotype. The chain employs TRBV2 and TRBJ1-2; a weak D match, TRBD1 (5 bases). From germline, CDR1 is SNHLY and CDR2 FYNNEI. Trimming took 8 bases from V and 0 from J, leaving 10 bases between them. CDR3 length equals 13 residues. The CDR3 DNA reads TGTGCCAGCTCCCAGGGCCCTAACTATGGCTACACCTTC. It yields the protein CASSQGPNYGYTF.

This clonotype appeared a few times. The V call is TRBV12-3 or TRBV12-4, the J call TRBJ1-1; TRBD1 is a possible D gene (5 bases). The V end was cut by 1 base, the J end by 0 bases, with 9 bases between. The CDR3 loop spans 15 amino acids. CDR3 residues: CASSLDKTVNTEAFF. The CDR3 DNA reads TGTGCCAGCAGTTTAGATAAGACAGTGAACACTGAAGCTTTCTTT.

This chain connects TRBV29-1 to TRBJ2-3, with D perhaps TRBD2 (6 bases). The CDR3 is 14 residues long. Germline values: CDR1 SQVTM, CDR2 ANQGSEA. V was shortened by 6 bases and J by 6 bases, with 19 bases between the two germline ends. The CDR3 reads CSVPTGGETDTQYF. In DNA, the CDR3 is TGCAGCGTCCCAACCGGGGGAGAAACGGATACGCAGTATTTT.

This clonotype occurred a few times. The chain carries TRBV10-3 and TRBJ1-2; 8 bases are shared with TRBD1. CDR1 ENHRY and CDR2 SYGVKD come from the germline V gene. The length of the CDR3 is 13 residues. The junction had 9 bases not matched to a gene; V was cut back by 8 bases and J by 7 bases. The CDR3 loop is CAISEGTGGGYTF. DNA for the CDR3: TGTGCCATCTCCGAGGGCACAGGGGGTGGCTACACCTTC.

This clonotype has just a few counts. The chain uses TRBV7-9 and TRBJ2-1, with 7 bases aligning to TRBD1. The CDR3 totals 15 residues. In germline, CDR1 is SEHNR, CDR2 FQNEAQ (reference sequence). V lost 0 bases, J lost 4 bases, and 3 bases stayed unmatched. The CDR3 here is CASSLARGQYNEQFF. DNA of the CDR3: TGTGCCAGCAGCTTAGCGAGGGGACAGTACAATGAGCAGTTCTTC.

This clonotype was recorded only once. The rearrangement joins TRBV7-2 to TRBJ2-5; no reliable D call. Trimming pared 5 bases from V and 3 bases from J, leaving 7 bases between. From germline, CDR1 is SGHTA and CDR2 FQGNSA. This CDR3 comprises 12 residues. CDR3 sequence: CASSLMKETQYF. CDR3 DNA: TGTGCCAGCAGCCTCATGAAAGAGACCCAGTACTTC.

This clonotype was counted a few times. J is TRBJ2-5 and V is TRBV2; 10 positions match TRBD2. There are 16 residues in the CDR3. V was pared by 9 bases and J by 4 bases, with 14 bases of the junction left unmatched. Looked up from germline, CDR1 is SNHLY and CDR2 is FYNNEI. This chain's CDR3 is CASFNPAGGPGETQYF. In DNA form, the CDR3 reads TGTGCCAGTTTCAACCCAGCGGGGGGGCCGGGAGAGACCCAGTACTTC.

The CDR3 loop reads CATSRDLSGAQETQYF. DNA of the CDR3: TGTGCCACCAGCAGAGATCTGTCAGGGGCCCAAGAGACCCAGTACTTC. The V gene is TRBV15, the J gene TRBJ2-4, with D maybe TRBD1 (6 bases). The end of the DNA fits TRBJ2-5 better, so the J call may be wrong. CDR3 length: 16 residues. Germline values: CDR1 LNHNV, CDR2 YYDKDF (reference sequence).

Note on this clonotype: The junction shows a germline mismatch at one end, possibly a read error. V usage is TRBV7-2 and J usage is TRBJ2-1, with 11 bases lining up with TRBD2. The CDR3 extends over 15 amino acids. The germline gives CDR1 SGHTA, CDR2 FQGNSA. CDR3: CASSLGLAGNNGQFF. The CDR3 bases are TGTGCCAGCAGCTTAGGACTAGCGGGGAACAATGGGCAGTTCTTC.

This clonotype was counted a few times. The V and J genes are TRBV6-5 and TRBJ2-7; TRBD1 might be the D (6 bases). The CDR3 has 12 residues. The germline V gene encodes CDR1 MNHEY and CDR2 SVGAGI. Trimming cost V 4 bases and J 5 bases, with 9 bases left between them. The CDR3: CASSFAGDEQYF. CDR3 in DNA: TGTGCCAGCAGTTTTGCAGGGGACGAGCAGTACTTC.

This clonotype was seen a handful of times. This chain links TRBV20-1 with TRBJ2-1; possible D gene TRBD2, 5 bases. V lost 5 bases and J 6 bases, leaving 17 bases between the germline ends. The CDR3 extends over 14 amino acids. The germline V gene has CDR1 DFQATT and CDR2 SNEGSKA (reference sequence). CDR3 DNA sequence: TGCAGTGCTTTGGGAGCCGGGTCTTTCAATGAGCAGTTCTTC. The encoded protein is CSALGAGSFNEQFF.

The CDR3 bases are TGTGCCAGCAGTTTATCGGGACAGGTCTACGAGCAGTACTTC. Translation gives CASSLSGQVYEQYF. The chain couples TRBV27 to TRBJ2-7; 8 nucleotides line up with TRBD1. From germline, CDR1 is MNHEY and CDR2 SMNVEV (reference sequence). V trimming: 0 bases; J trimming: 3 bases; junction bases outside the gene matches: 1. There are 14 residues in the CDR3.

This clonotype came up many times. The rearrangement uses TRBV29-1 and TRBJ2-3, with a possible D match to TRBD1 (6 bases). V was clipped by 6 bases and J by 1 base, with 8 bases between them. CDR3 size: 12 residues. Germline V gene lookup returns CDR1 SQVTM and CDR2 ANQGSEA. This CDR3 reads CSVNRGTDTQYF. Here the CDR3 DNA reads TGCAGCGTCAACAGGGGCACAGATACGCAGTATTTT.

This sequence joins TRBV2 and TRBJ2-1, with 12 bases lining up with TRBD2. The CDR3 loop spans 14 amino acids. CDR1 SNHLY and CDR2 FYNNEI come from the germline V gene. Losses at the gene ends were 4 bases for V and 8 bases for J; bases not matched to a gene: 3. In nucleotides, the CDR3 is TGTGCCAGCAGTGGACCTAGCGGGAGGGATGAGCAGTTCTTC. This encodes CASSGPSGRDEQFF. The full variable domain, rest sourced from reference TRBV2 and TRBJ2-1, is EPEVTQTPSHQVTQMGQEVILRCVPISNHLYFYWYRQILGQKVEFLVSFYNNEISEKSEIFDDQFSVERPDGSNFTLKIRSTKLEDSAMYFCASSGPSGRDEQFFGPGTRLTVL.

The chain carries TRBV9 and TRBJ2-5; unclear D gene. CDR1 is SGDLS, CDR2 YYNGEE, per germline. Trimming removed 3 bases at V and 0 bases at J, with 3 bases between. The CDR3 runs to 12 residues. CDR3 DNA sequence: TGTGCCAGCAGCGAGAACCAAGAGACCCAGTACTTC. Encoded protein: CASSENQETQYF.

This clonotype was seen only a few times. The chain has TRBV18 and TRBJ2-7, with 9 bases lining up with TRBD1. Germline V lookup: CDR1 KGHSH, CDR2 LQKENI. This CDR3 is 16 amino acids long. V shed 1 base, J shed 1 base, and the junction held 5 bases outside the gene matches. The CDR3 DNA is TGTGCCAGCTCACCACTACCGGGACAGGGATCCTACGAGCAGTACTTC. As protein: CASSPLPGQGSYEQYF. The complete variable domain, with remaining parts taken from reference TRBV18 and TRBJ2-7, reads NAGVMQNPRHLVRRRGQEARLRCSPMKGHSHVYWYRQLPEEGLKFMVYLQKENIIDESGMPKERFSAEFPKEGPSILRIQQVVRGDSAAYFCASSPLPGQGSYEQYFGPGTRLTVT.

The rearrangement links TRBV29-1 to TRBJ2-1; TRBD2 might be the D (5 bases). The V end was cut by 7 bases, the J end by 5 bases, with 18 bases between. Germline CDR1 reads SQVTM; CDR2 reads ANQGSEA. The CDR3 runs to 14 residues. CDR3 in amino acids: CSGLARGRDNEQFF. CDR3 nucleotide sequence: TGCAGCGGCCTAGCAAGAGGAAGAGACAATGAGCAGTTCTTC.